This T cell receptor beta chain was found in a study of blood T cell repertoires in COVID-19. The V gene's germline CDR1 is SQVTM and CDR2 ANQGSEA. Trimming at V came to 4 bases and at J to 4 bases, leaving 1 base not matched to a gene. The CDR3 is 13 amino acids. Assay used: immunoSEQ multiplex PCR; TCRdb lists only in-frame clones, some missing. In the table there are about 300,000 clones, 70% to 90% of which are singletons. V gene TRBV29-1 combines with J gene TRBJ2-1; TRBD1 aligns across 10 bases. The material sequenced was peripheral blood. This receptor was taken from a man between 18 and 29 years old who had recovered from COVID-19. The CDR3 DNA reads as TGCAGCGTTGGGACAGGGGGTTACAATGAGCAGTTCTTC. Translated, it gives CSVGTGGYNEQFF.